The entry below describes one TCR beta chain. These data originate in a study of T cells in Graves' hyperthyroidism and ophthalmopathy. Amplified regions were TCR beta CDR3 sequences from RNA transcripts. An initial round of RT-PCR targeting the TCR CDR3 relied on the HTBI primer set. Each CDR3 protein gets one entry after TCRdb re-called the multiplex PCR reads with MiXCR. Of about 520,000 distinct CDR3 sequences in the sample, 24% were seen once. There are 16 residues in the CDR3. The germline CDR1 and CDR2 sequences are SGHRS and YFSETQ. Trimming at V came to 1 base and at J to 1 base, leaving 7 bases not matched to a gene.

The TCR was taken from a woman aged 30 to 39 with Graves' ophthalmopathy. The material sequenced was blood. V is TRBV5-1 and J is TRBJ1-1; 7 bases match TRBD1. This chain's CDR3 is CASSLIDRAPNTEAFF. Written as DNA, the CDR3 is TGCGCCAGCAGCTTGATTGACAGGGCACCGAACACTGAAGCTTTCTTT.